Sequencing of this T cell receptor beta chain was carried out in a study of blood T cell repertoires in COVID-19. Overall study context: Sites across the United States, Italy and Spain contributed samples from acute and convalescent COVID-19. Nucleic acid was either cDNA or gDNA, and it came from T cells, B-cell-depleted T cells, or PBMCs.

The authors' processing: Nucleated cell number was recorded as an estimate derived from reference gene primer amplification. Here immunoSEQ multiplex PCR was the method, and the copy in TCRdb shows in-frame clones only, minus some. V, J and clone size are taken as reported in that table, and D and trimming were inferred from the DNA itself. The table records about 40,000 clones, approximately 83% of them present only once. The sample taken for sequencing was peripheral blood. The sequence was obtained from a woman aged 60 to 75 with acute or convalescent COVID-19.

CDR3 in DNA: TGTGCCAGCAGCGAACGGACGCAGGGCTATGGCTACACCTTC. As protein: CASSERTQGYGYTF. The chain links TRBV5-4 to TRBJ1-2; D perhaps matches TRBD1 (5 bases). This CDR3 has 14 amino acids. Germline lookup yields CDR1 SGHNT and CDR2 YYREEE (reference sequence). V lost 4 bases to trimming and J lost 4 bases, with 14 bases between them.